The rows below give T cell receptor beta chains drawn from one sample of a study of T cell changes during pregnancy in multiple sclerosis. Produced via immunoSEQ multiplex PCR; TCRdb's table is partial and in-frame only. This table holds tens of thousands of clones, roughly nine tenths found once. The starting material was peripheral blood, obtained in the third trimester of pregnancy. These receptors originate from a female donor in good health, enrolled as a control in a pregnancy study. Both conserved end residues are trimmed from each CDR3.

j_gene	v_gene	CDR3aa
TRBJ2-1	TRBV4-1	ASSPSGSGSGYEQF
TRBJ2-5	TRBV20-1	SATGRETQY
TRBJ2-6	TRBV5-1	ATGQGAYSGANVLT
TRBJ2-3	TRBV19	ASRPSGATDTQY
TRBJ1-1	TRBV5-6	ASSLKGRRTEAF
TRBJ1-1	TRBV7-9	ASSLAQESPSTEAF
TRBJ1-2	TRBV7-9	ASSLQGTDGYT
TRBJ1-2	TRBV13	ASSPGQGAYGYT
TRBJ1-1	TRBV6-1	ASSEFRQILNTEAF
TRBJ2-7	TRBV11-1	ASSLGRTPGYEQY
TRBJ2-5	TRBV11-2	ASSLGTSGQETQY
TRBJ1-4	TRBV19	ASRPRTGLNEKLF
TRBJ1-2	TRBV10-3	AVGTGNYGYT
TRBJ1-1	TRBV4-1	ASSQYRGTTEAF
TRBJ2-1	TRBV7-2	ASSPGLAGDEQF
TRBJ1-2	TRBV5-4	ASSFPGDQPGYT
TRBJ2-1	TRBV7-6	ASSLAYGGQWQF
TRBJ2-1	TRBV11-2	ASSLATTYNEQF
TRBJ1-1	TRBV28	ASMVREGMNTEAF
TRBJ1-1	TRBV7-2	ASSFGPGGAF
TRBJ1-1	TRBV10-3	AISGTGVEAF
TRBJ1-2	TRBV6-5	ASRGTGRYGYT
TRBJ2-1	TRBV6-5	ASTRGNEQF
TRBJ2-5	TRBV5-1	ASTGTGQETQY
TRBJ1-2	TRBV28	ASIEQGPAYGYT
TRBJ1-2	TRBV28	ASSTSGRAYGYT
TRBJ1-2	TRBV25-1	ASSEAGTANYGYT
TRBJ1-4	TRBV2	AGAAGRVEKLF
TRBJ1-2	TRBV7-9	ASSPDRGQGVYGYT
TRBJ1-1	TRBV5-1	ASSLAPGFEAF
TRBJ2-2	TRBV14	ASSPGSGELF
TRBJ1-1	TRBV2	ASSYGGGYTEAF
TRBJ2-7	TRBV18	ASSGSGTGNSHEQY
TRBJ2-5	TRBV7-2	ASSLEGTYRETQY
TRBJ1-1	TRBV19	ASSSIYTEAF
TRBJ1-2	TRBV7-2	ASRSGADYGYT
TRBJ2-5	TRBV2	ASSADRGETQY
TRBJ2-3	TRBV6-5	ASSSGSAYTDTQY
TRBJ2-1	TRBV5-1	ASSARDSHNEQF
TRBJ2-7	TRBV2	ASRTRGVSEQY
TRBJ1-5	TRBV25-1	ASSYGTSSNQPQH
TRBJ1-2	TRBV6-5	ASSRGTVNYGYT
TRBJ1-3	TRBV7-6	ASSRTGSLSSGNTIY
TRBJ1-3	TRBV19	ASSIATDSGNTIY
TRBJ1-4	TRBV27	ASSLTGVGEKLF